The 10 T cell receptor beta chains presented below share a single source sample, sequenced in a study of blood T cell repertoires in COVID-19. Sequencing was performed with immunoSEQ multiplex PCR; in TCRdb, only in-frame clones are kept and a portion is missing. The sample shows 35,000 to 50,000 clones, more than 70% of them seen only once. Material for sequencing was peripheral blood. The receptors were gathered from an elderly woman with acute or convalescent COVID-19.

The J gene is TRBJ1-1, the V gene TRBV6-5; TRBD1 aligns across 7 bases. In germline, CDR1 is MNHEY, CDR2 SVGAGI. The CDR3 has 15 amino acids. The V and J ends lost 6 bases and 1 base, in that order; junction bases with no gene match: 8. The CDR3 here is CASSPPGQANTEAFF. The CDR3 bases are TGTGCCAGCAGCCCCCCCGGACAGGCGAACACTGAAGCTTTCTTT.

This sequence joins TRBV7-9 and TRBJ1-2; 7 nucleotides line up with TRBD1. The germline gives CDR1 SEHNR, CDR2 FQNEAQ (reference sequence). CDR3 length: 16 residues. The V gene end was trimmed by 6 bases and the J gene end by 0 bases; junction bases not matched to a gene: 10. The chain's CDR3 is CASRKAQGGPNYGYTF. Here the CDR3 DNA reads TGTGCCAGCAGAAAAGCTCAGGGGGGCCCTAACTATGGCTACACCTTC.

V usage is TRBV4-2 and J usage is TRBJ2-7; D not resolved. V lost 0 bases and J lost 2, with 17 bases in between. The germline V gene encodes CDR1 LGHNA and CDR2 YNFKEQ. The CDR3 has 17 residues. The CDR3 spells CASSQEGYLHSPYEQYF. Here the CDR3 DNA reads TGTGCCAGCAGCCAAGAGGGCTACCTACATTCCCCCTACGAGCAGTACTTC.

The rearrangement joins TRBV7-2 to TRBJ2-6; no clear D. Trimming pared 7 bases from V and 2 bases from J, leaving 6 bases between. The CDR3 extends over 13 amino acids. Per germline, CDR1 SGHTA and CDR2 FQGNSA. CDR3: CASTSAGANVLTF. The CDR3 DNA reads as TGTGCCAGCACCTCGGCTGGGGCCAACGTCCTGACTTTC.

This chain uses TRBV27 with TRBJ1-5; 7 nucleotides line up with TRBD1. J was trimmed by 4 bases and V by 5 bases; bases with no gene match: 5. CDR1 MNHEY and CDR2 SMNVEV come from the germline V gene (reference sequence). The CDR3 length is 14 residues. CDR3 in DNA: TGTGCCAGCAGTCGACAGGGTGTTAATCAGCCCCAGCATTTT. The encoded protein is CASSRQGVNQPQHF.

This chain uses TRBV7-3 with TRBJ2-1, with 10 positions matching TRBD2. Germline CDR1 SGHTA, CDR2 FQGTGA. J gave up 0 bases and V 3 bases, and 11 bases lay outside the gene matches. This CDR3 is built from 19 residues. The DNA for the CDR3 is TGTGCCAGCAGCTTGTCCCTAGCGGGGGCTCGAAGCTCCTACAATGAGCAGTTCTTC. Translating gives CASSLSLAGARSSYNEQFF.

The CDR3 sequence is CASSGQGSPQKTQYF. CDR3 nucleotides: TGTGCCAGCAGCGGACAGGGAAGCCCTCAGAAGACCCAGTACTTC. The V and J genes are TRBV5-6 and TRBJ2-5; TRBD1 agrees at 8 bases. The CDR3 contains 15 residues. V lost 4 bases, J lost 6 bases, and 11 bases stayed unmatched. CDR1 is SGHDT, CDR2 YYEEEE, per germline.

The V call is TRBV19, the J call TRBJ1-1, with 7 bases lining up with TRBD1. This CDR3 spans 13 amino acids. The junction had 5 bases not matched to a gene; V was cut back by 9 bases and J by 1 base. Germline V gives CDR1 LNHDA, CDR2 SQIVND (reference sequence). The CDR3 DNA reads as TGTGCCAGCGGGGACAGACGGAACACTGAAGCTTTCTTT. Its translation: CASGDRRNTEAFF.

The chain is built from TRBV5-1 and TRBJ1-1, with 9 positions matching TRBD1. Germline V gene data show CDR1 as SGHRS and CDR2 as YFSETQ. This CDR3 spans 12 amino acids. V gave up 9 bases and J gave up 11 bases; unmatched junction bases: 11. As DNA, the CDR3 is TGCGCCACACGTACAGGGGGCACATCGGCTTTCTTT. It encodes CATRTGGTSAFF.

This chain links TRBV18 with TRBJ2-7, with D tentatively TRBD1 (6 bases). V lost 2 bases and J lost 0, with 8 bases in between. This CDR3 is built from 14 residues. Germline V gene sequence: CDR1 KGHSH, CDR2 LQKENI. The CDR3 loop is CASSPDRNSYEQYF. The CDR3 DNA is TGTGCCAGCTCACCAGACAGGAACTCCTACGAGCAGTACTTC.